The 24 T cell receptor beta chains presented below share a single source sample, sequenced in a study of T-cell reconstitution after alpha-beta-depleted transplantation in children. Library preparation (for TCRbeta) was performed with unique molecular identifiers. TCRdb reanalysed the PCR reads using MiXCR and keeps one entry per CDR3 protein. This sample yields roughly 120,000 distinct CDR3 sequences, of which 20% to 25% are seen a single time; approximately 10% belongs to the top ten. Sequencing was performed on PBMCs, mostly from graft donor cells, taken 180 days after TCRalphabeta/CD19-depleted stem cell transplant. The origin of the receptors is a male patient aged 2-15 years who had a stem cell transplant for chronic granulomatous disease, so the T cells may come from the graft donor.

The CDR3 protein is CASSFGRGRTDTQYF. In DNA form, the CDR3 reads TGTGCCAGCAGCTTCGGTCGGGGGCGCACAGATACGCAGTATTTT. The genes are TRBV5-6 and TRBJ2-3; the D gene could be TRBD1 or TRBD2 (6 bases each). This CDR3 has 15 amino acids. The V end lost 2 bases, the J end lost 1 base, and 11 bases lay between the germline ends. Germline CDR1 and CDR2: SGHDT and YYEEEE.

This clonotype was seen at least ten times. At one of its ends the junction is not consistent with the germline gene, which may arise from a read error. The V and J genes are TRBV12-3 or TRBV12-4 and TRBJ2-1; 12 positions agree with TRBD1. This CDR3 comprises 15 residues. This CDR3 reads CASNPAGQGAPELFF. The DNA for the CDR3 is TGTGCCAGCAACCCCGCGGGACAGGGGGCCCCTGAGCTGTTCTTC.

This clonotype occurred a few times. This chain connects TRBV6-2 or TRBV6-3 to TRBJ2-2; D uncertain. CDR1 and CDR2 (germline): MNHEY, SVGEGT. Trimming left V 4 bases short and J 8 bases short, with 2 bases between. The CDR3 runs to 10 residues. The CDR3 is CASSSGELFF. The CDR3 DNA is TGTGCCAGCAGTTCTGGGGAGCTGTTTTTT.

This clonotype was picked up a small number of times. The gene calls are TRBV29-1 and TRBJ2-1; D is perhaps TRBD2 (6 bases). The CDR3 is 13 amino acids. The germline V gene encodes CDR1 SQVTM and CDR2 ANQGSEA. V dropped 4 bases and J dropped 7 bases, with 14 bases sitting between them. The CDR3 region has the DNA TGCAGCGTTGTGCTAACTGGGACTAATGAGCAGTTCTTC. Translated, it gives CSVVLTGTNEQFF.

In its sample, this clonotype was seen many times. V usage is TRBV15 and J usage is TRBJ2-3; D is ambiguous. The germline CDR1 and CDR2 sequences are LNHNV and YYDKDF (reference sequence). This CDR3 has 13 amino acids. V was clipped by 8 bases and J by 0 bases, with 9 bases between them. This CDR3 reads CATAVASTDTQYF. CDR3 DNA: TGTGCCACCGCGGTAGCCAGCACAGATACGCAGTATTTT.

This clonotype was observed a few times. V usage is TRBV15 and J usage is TRBJ2-3; D gene uncertain. The germline gives CDR1 LNHNV, CDR2 YYDKDF (reference sequence). V shed 1 base and J shed 3 bases, with 8 bases lying between them. This CDR3 has 14 amino acids. The CDR3 DNA reads as TGTGCCACCAGCAGAGCCTCTGCAACAGATACGCAGTATTTT. This sequence encodes CATSRASATDTQYF.

The V and J genes are TRBV5-1 and TRBJ2-7; 9 bases match TRBD1. This CDR3 contains 15 residues. The germline V gene has CDR1 SGHRS and CDR2 YFSETQ. After removal of 3 bases from V and 3 bases from J, the junction contained 7 bases not matched to a gene. The CDR3 coding sequence is TGCGCCAGCAGCTCGCGAACAGGGGGCGGCTACGAGCAGTACTTC. Its translation is CASSSRTGGGYEQYF.

A few counts support this clonotype. This rearrangement joins TRBV20-1 to TRBJ1-2; D is uncertain. With 5 bases removed from V and 8 bases from J, the gap between germline ends came to 18 bases. Germline V lookup: CDR1 DFQATT, CDR2 SNEGSKA (reference sequence). CDR3 length: 13 amino acids. CDR3 coding DNA: TGCAGTGCTCCGGTTTCCTGGGGATCCGGCTACACCTTC. Translating it yields CSAPVSWGSGYTF.

In this sample, this clonotype turned up a few times. The chain uses TRBV12-3 or TRBV12-4 and TRBJ2-5; D assignment may be TRBD1 or TRBD2 (5 bases each). This CDR3 contains 13 residues. The V gene lost 2 bases and the J gene lost 4 bases, with 8 bases spanning the gap. The CDR3 spells CASSLRGAETQYF. The CDR3 coding sequence is TGTGCCAGCAGTTTACGAGGGGCAGAGACCCAGTACTTC.

The chain couples TRBV2 to TRBJ2-2; TRBD2 might be the D (6 bases). The V end was cut by 3 bases, the J end by 4 bases, with 15 bases between. The CDR3 extends over 16 amino acids. The V gene's germline CDR1 is SNHLY and CDR2 FYNNEI. CDR3: CASSDRDRGSTGELFF. The CDR3 nucleotides read TGTGCCAGCAGTGACCGGGACCGGGGGTCCACCGGGGAGCTGTTTTTT.

The chain combines TRBV5-1 with TRBJ2-3, with 12 nucleotides matching TRBD2. CDR3 length: 15 residues. V dropped 5 bases and J dropped 5; count of bases not matched to a gene: 6. Germline CDR1 SGHRS, CDR2 YFSETQ. CDR3 residues: CASRPPSGGVDTQYF. CDR3 DNA sequence: TGCGCCAGCAGGCCTCCTAGCGGGGGGGTAGATACGCAGTATTTT.

CDR3 coding DNA: TGTGCCAGCACCCAGGGGGACAAAGCCTCCTACGAGCAGTACTTC. Protein product: CASTQGDKASYEQYF. J is TRBJ2-7 and V is TRBV12-3 or TRBV12-4; 7 bases are a match to TRBD1. The CDR3 has 15 residues. After removal of 7 bases from V and 0 bases from J, the junction contained 9 bases not matched to a gene.

This clonotype appeared a few times. Given a much more abundant clone one base away, this may be a read error. The genes are TRBV11-2 and TRBJ2-4; TRBD1 matches 7 bases. The CDR3 sequence is 20 residues long. From germline, CDR1 is SGHAT and CDR2 FQNNGV. CDR3 coding DNA: TGTGCCAGCAGCCCCCGGGGTGGGGGACAGACCAGGGTAACCAAAAACAGTCAGTACTTC. Its translation: CASSPRGGGQTRVTKNSQYF.

The chain combines TRBV5-1 with TRBJ2-3, with D tentatively TRBD1 (6 bases). The CDR3 runs 15 residues. Trimming took off 4 bases at V and 4 bases at J, with 16 bases between the two ends. CDR1 is SGHRS, CDR2 YFSETQ, per germline. The DNA of the CDR3 is TGCGCCAGCAGCCTCACCAGGCAGGGGCCAGATACGCAGTATTTT. It specifies CASSLTRQGPDTQYF.

This clonotype was seen a handful of times. The rearrangement uses TRBV20-1 and TRBJ1-6; D gene uncertain. This CDR3 spans 12 amino acids. V was shortened by 0 bases and J by 6 bases, with 3 bases between the two germline ends. Germline-derived CDR1 and CDR2 are DFQATT and SNEGSKA (reference sequence). Written as DNA, the CDR3 is TGCAGTGCTAGAGATCTTAATTCACCCCTCCACTTT. It encodes CSARDLNSPLHF.

The chain couples TRBV15 to TRBJ2-3, with D unclear. The CDR3 runs 17 residues. The germline V gene has CDR1 LNHNV and CDR2 YYDKDF (reference sequence). V was clipped by 0 bases and J by 3 bases, with 16 bases between them. CDR3 loop: CATSRDLRRSSTDTQYF. CDR3 coding DNA: TGTGCCACCAGCAGAGATCTAAGACGCTCGTCGACAGATACGCAGTATTTT. The full variable domain, completed using reference TRBV15 and TRBJ2-3, is DAMVIQNPRYQVTQFGKPVTLSCSQTLNHNVMYWYQQKSSQAPKLLFHYYDKDFNNEADTPDNFQSRRPNTSFCFLDIRSPGLGDTAMYLCATSRDLRRSSTDTQYFGPGTRLTVL.

This clonotype was counted a single time. The gene calls are TRBV5-1 and TRBJ2-1; TRBD1 might be the D (6 bases). Germline CDR1 reads SGHRS; CDR2 reads YFSETQ. V was clipped by 0 bases and J by 11 bases, with 18 bases between them. The CDR3 loop spans 15 amino acids. The CDR3 loop is CASSLEGDVGLKQFF. The CDR3 coding sequence is TGCGCCAGCAGCTTGGAGGGGGATGTGGGGTTAAAGCAGTTCTTC.

The rearrangement joins TRBV12-3 or TRBV12-4 to TRBJ2-7, with 7 bases identical to TRBD1. This CDR3 has 16 amino acids. Trimming at V came to 1 base and at J to 1 base, leaving 7 bases not matched to a gene. The CDR3 sequence: CASSLGYGQESYEQYF. DNA of the CDR3: TGTGCCAGCAGTTTAGGGTACGGACAGGAGTCCTACGAGCAGTACTTC.

This chain joins TRBV7-3 and TRBJ2-1; D may match TRBD1 or TRBD2 (5 bases each). Germline V gives CDR1 SGHTA, CDR2 FQGTGA. V was cut by 1 base and J by 8 bases, with 9 bases left in between. The CDR3 sequence is 13 residues long. The CDR3 coding sequence is TGTGCCAGCAGCTTAATCTGGGACGATGAGCAGTTCTTC. Encoded protein: CASSLIWDDEQFF. The whole variable domain, remainder taken from reference TRBV7-3 and TRBJ2-1, is GAGVSQTPSNKVTEKGKYVELRCDPISGHTALYWYRQSLGQGPEFLIYFQGTGAADDSGLPNDRFFAVRPEGSVSTLKIQRTERGDSAVYLCASSLIWDDEQFFGPGTRLTVL.

This clonotype was observed at least ten times. The chain employs TRBV2 and TRBJ1-6; the D gene is possibly TRBD1 (5 bases). CDR1 and CDR2 from the germline V gene are SNHLY and FYNNEI. The germline V and J ends were trimmed by 5 bases and 5 bases, with 16 bases remaining between them. The CDR3 has 16 residues. For the CDR3, the DNA is TGTGCCAGCAGTACTCAGGGCCATGGGCATAATTCACCCCTCCACTTT. It yields the protein CASSTQGHGHNSPLHF.

This clonotype occurred many times. This rearrangement joins TRBV10-3 to TRBJ2-7, with D tentatively TRBD1 (6 bases). Germline V lookup: CDR1 ENHRY, CDR2 SYGVKD. The CDR3 length is 14 residues. V was clipped by 3 bases and J by 5 bases, with 14 bases between them. This CDR3 reads CAISDPGADDEQYF. DNA for the CDR3: TGTGCCATCAGTGACCCAGGGGCTGACGACGAGCAGTACTTC.

The rearrangement joins TRBV29-1 to TRBJ2-7; 9 positions agree with TRBD2. The V gene's germline CDR1 is SQVTM and CDR2 ANQGSEA. The CDR3 covers 12 residues. The J segment lost 6 bases and the V segment lost 7 bases, leaving 7 bases of the junction unmatched. The CDR3 loop reads CSGHSGSGEQYF. In DNA form, the CDR3 reads TGCAGCGGGCATAGCGGGAGTGGCGAGCAGTACTTC.

The chain couples TRBV19 to TRBJ2-1; D is unclear. The CDR3 has 13 residues. The germline CDR1 and CDR2 sequences are LNHDA and SQIVND (reference sequence). V shed 6 bases and J shed 0 bases, with 6 bases lying between them. CDR3 amino acids: CASRVSSYNEQFF. As DNA, the CDR3 is TGTGCCAGTAGGGTTAGCTCCTACAATGAGCAGTTCTTC.

In DNA form, the CDR3 reads TGCAGCGTTGAAAGGGACAGGACGGAGACCCAGTACTTC. It is translated as CSVERDRTETQYF. The V and J genes are TRBV29-1 and TRBJ2-5; 8 bases line up with TRBD1. The CDR3 length is 13 residues. Germline values: CDR1 SQVTM, CDR2 ANQGSEA. V was clipped by 2 bases and J by 5 bases; unmatched bases: 4. Looking up the rest from reference TRBV29-1 and TRBJ2-5 gives the full variable domain: SAVISQKPSRDICQRGTSLTIQCQVDSQVTMMFWYRQQPGQSLTLIATANQGSEATYESGFVIDKFPISRPNLTFSTLTVSNMSPEDSSIYLCSVERDRTETQYFGPGTRLLVL.